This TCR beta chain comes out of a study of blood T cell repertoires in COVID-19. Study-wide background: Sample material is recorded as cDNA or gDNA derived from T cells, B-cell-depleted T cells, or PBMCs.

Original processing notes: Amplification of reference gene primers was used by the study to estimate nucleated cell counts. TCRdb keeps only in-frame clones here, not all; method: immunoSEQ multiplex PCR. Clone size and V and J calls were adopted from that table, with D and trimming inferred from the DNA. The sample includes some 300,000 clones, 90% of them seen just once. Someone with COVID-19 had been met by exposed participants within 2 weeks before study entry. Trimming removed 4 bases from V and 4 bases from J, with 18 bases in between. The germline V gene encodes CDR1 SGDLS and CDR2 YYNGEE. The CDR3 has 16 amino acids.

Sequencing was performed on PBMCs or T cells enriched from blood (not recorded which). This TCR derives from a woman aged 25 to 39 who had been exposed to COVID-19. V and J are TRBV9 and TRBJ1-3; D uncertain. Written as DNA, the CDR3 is TGTGCCAGCAGCCCCCACGAGGGCACGGGCGGAAACACCATATATTTT. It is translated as CASSPHEGTGGNTIYF.